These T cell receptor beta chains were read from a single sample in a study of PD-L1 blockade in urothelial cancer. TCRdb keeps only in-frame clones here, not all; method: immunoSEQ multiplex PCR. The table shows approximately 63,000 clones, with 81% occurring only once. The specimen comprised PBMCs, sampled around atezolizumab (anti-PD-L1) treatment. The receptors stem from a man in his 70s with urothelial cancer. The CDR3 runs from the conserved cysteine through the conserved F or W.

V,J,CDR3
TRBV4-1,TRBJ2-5,CASSQDSGLKETQYF
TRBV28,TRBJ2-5,CASSLYRVQETQYF
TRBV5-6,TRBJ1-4,CASSLTGLGEKLFF
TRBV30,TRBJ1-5,CAWSVKGNQPQHF
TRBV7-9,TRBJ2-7,CASSLGGTTYEQYF
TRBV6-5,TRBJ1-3,CASGYRETSGNTIYF
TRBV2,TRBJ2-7,CASTTDLTYEQYF
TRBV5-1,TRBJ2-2,CASSHGNGMVGELFF
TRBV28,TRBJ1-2,CASSLTGNYGYTF
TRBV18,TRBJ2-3,CASSPAGTDTQYF
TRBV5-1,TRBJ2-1,CASSLVAGGKAYNEQFF
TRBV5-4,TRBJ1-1,CASSGLRNTEAFF
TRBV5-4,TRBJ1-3,CASSSGGTGNTIYF
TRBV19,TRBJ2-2,CASSTVGLAGSNTGELFF
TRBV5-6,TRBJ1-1,CASSPWWLSGTEAFF
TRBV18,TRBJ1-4,CASSPLSYNEKLFF
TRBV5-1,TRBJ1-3,CASSPTGSGNTIYF
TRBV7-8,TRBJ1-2,CASSPGTGYGYTF
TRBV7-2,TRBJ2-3,CASSLGGGGGDTQYF
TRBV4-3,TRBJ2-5,CASSQNRDGETQYF
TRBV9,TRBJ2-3,CASSEPGLVTDTQYF
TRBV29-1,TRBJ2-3,CSVEYMGGAADTQYF
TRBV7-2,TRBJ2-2,CASSLSSAGANTGELFF
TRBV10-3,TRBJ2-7,CAISLGQGTRNEQYF